A selection of T cell receptor beta chains follows, all from one sample in a study of shared clonotypes between healthy human individuals. TCRdb's table, derived via immunoSEQ multiplex PCR, lists solely in-frame clones and lacks some. The table lists approximately 2,000,000 clones, over 85% of them singletons, with about 1.7% in the top ten. Sequencing used naive CD8+ T cells from PBMCs. All receptors derive from a man younger than 30 in good health. Some clones in this sample may be carry-over from other donors' samples. The CDR3 runs from the conserved cysteine through the conserved F or W. The D gene is left open where the match is weak. Clone size is stated in some rows and not others, as once, few, many or a class when expanded.

TRBV7-2	TRBD1	17	.	TRBJ1-2	CASSLEYRRDRAWGYTF	TGTGCCAGCAGCTTAGAATATCGGCGGGACAGGGCCTGGGGCTACACCTTC
TRBV5-1	.	16	.	TRBJ2-7	CASSSKTGPRTYEQYF	TGCGCCAGCAGCTCCAAGACGGGACCGCGGACGTACGAGCAGTACTTC
TRBV2	.	13	.	TRBJ2-2	CASSARGTGELFF	TGTGCCAGCAGTGCCAGGGGAACCGGGGAGCTGTTTTTT
TRBV10-3	TRBD2	16	.	TRBJ2-1	CAISGSGTSPPGEQFF	TGTGCCATCAGTGGCTCCGGGACTAGCCCCCCCGGTGAGCAGTTCTTC
TRBV2	.	13	.	TRBJ2-7	CASEYTNRDEQYF	TGTGCCAGCGAGTACACTAACAGGGACGAGCAGTACTTC
TRBV7-8	.	13	.	TRBJ2-2	CASSLLATGELFF	TGTGCCAGCAGCTTGTTAGCAACCGGGGAGCTGTTTTTT
TRBV27	.	16	.	TRBJ1-2	CASSPRPGGFNYGYTF	TGTGCCAGCAGTCCACGGCCCGGGGGATTTAACTATGGCTACACCTTC
TRBV7-3	TRBD1	15	.	TRBJ2-3	CASSPGTGYTDTQYF	TGTGCCAGCAGCCCCGGGACAGGTTACACAGATACGCAGTATTTT
TRBV7-8	TRBD2	16	.	TRBJ2-2	CASSQGLAGGVGELFF	TGTGCCAGCAGTCAAGGTCTAGCGGGAGGGGTCGGGGAGCTGTTTTTT
TRBV6-1	TRBD1	13	once	TRBJ2-7	CASRPGQGHEQYF	TGTGCCAGCAGACCGGGACAGGGGCACGAGCAGTACTTC
TRBV7-9	.	18	.	TRBJ2-6	CASSSPMGVTSGANVLTF	TGTGCCAGCAGCTCTCCAATGGGGGTGACTTCTGGGGCCAACGTCCTGACTTTC